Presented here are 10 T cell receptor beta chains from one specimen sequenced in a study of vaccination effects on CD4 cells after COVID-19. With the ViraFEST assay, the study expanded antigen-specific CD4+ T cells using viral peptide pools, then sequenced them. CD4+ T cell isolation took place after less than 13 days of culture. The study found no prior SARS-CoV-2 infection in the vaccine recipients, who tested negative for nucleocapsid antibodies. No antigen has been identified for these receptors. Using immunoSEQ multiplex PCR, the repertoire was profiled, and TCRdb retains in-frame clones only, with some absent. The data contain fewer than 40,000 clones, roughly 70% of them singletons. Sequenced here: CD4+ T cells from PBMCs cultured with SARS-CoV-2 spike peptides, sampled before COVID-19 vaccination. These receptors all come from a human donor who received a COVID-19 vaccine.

The CDR3 here is CASSIPGDTQYF. For the CDR3, the DNA is TGTGCCAGTAGTATCCCGGGAGATACGCAGTATTTT. The gene calls are TRBV19 and TRBJ2-3, with D uncertain. From germline, CDR1 is LNHDA and CDR2 SQIVND (reference sequence). The V gene lost 3 bases and the J gene lost 5 bases, with 6 bases spanning the gap. The CDR3 loop spans 12 amino acids. The whole variable domain, remainder taken from reference TRBV19 and TRBJ2-3, is DGGITQSPKYLFRKEGQNVTLSCEQNLNHDAMYWYRQDPGQGLRLIYYSQIVNDFQKGDIAEGYSVSREKKESFPLTVTSAQKNPTAFYLCASSIPGDTQYFGPGTRLTVL.

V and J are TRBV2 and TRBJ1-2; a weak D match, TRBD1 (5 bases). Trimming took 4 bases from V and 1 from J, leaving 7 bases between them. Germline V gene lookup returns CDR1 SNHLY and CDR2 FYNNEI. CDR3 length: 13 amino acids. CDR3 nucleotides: TGTGCCAGCAGTGCGGGACTTAACTATGGCTACACCTTC. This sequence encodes CASSAGLNYGYTF.

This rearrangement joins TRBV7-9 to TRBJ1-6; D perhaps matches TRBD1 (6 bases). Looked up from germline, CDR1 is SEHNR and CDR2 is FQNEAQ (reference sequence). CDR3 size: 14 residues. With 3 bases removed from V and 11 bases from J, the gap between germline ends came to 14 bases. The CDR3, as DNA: TGTGCCAGCAGCTTTGACACCAGGGGCCCACCCCTCCACTTT. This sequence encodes CASSFDTRGPPLHF.

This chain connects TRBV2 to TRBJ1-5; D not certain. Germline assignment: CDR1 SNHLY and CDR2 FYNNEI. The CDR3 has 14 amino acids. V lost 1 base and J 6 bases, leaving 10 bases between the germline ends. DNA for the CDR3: TGTGCCAGCAGTGAAGTAAGTACAAGTCAGCCCCAGCATTTT. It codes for CASSEVSTSQPQHF. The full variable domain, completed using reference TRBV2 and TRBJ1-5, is EPEVTQTPSHQVTQMGQEVILRCVPISNHLYFYWYRQILGQKVEFLVSFYNNEISEKSEIFDDQFSVERPDGSNFTLKIRSTKLEDSAMYFCASSEVSTSQPQHFGDGTRLSIL.

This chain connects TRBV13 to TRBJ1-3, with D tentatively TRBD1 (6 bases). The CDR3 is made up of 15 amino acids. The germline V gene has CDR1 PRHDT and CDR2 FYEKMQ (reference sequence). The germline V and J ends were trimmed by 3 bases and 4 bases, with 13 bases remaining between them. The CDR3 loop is CASSFLQGAGNTIYF. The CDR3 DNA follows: TGTGCCAGCAGCTTCTTACAGGGTGCAGGAAACACCATATATTTT.

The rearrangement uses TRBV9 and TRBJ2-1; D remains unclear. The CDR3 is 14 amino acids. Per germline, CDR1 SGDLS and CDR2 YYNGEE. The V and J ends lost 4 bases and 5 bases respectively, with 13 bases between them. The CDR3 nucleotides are TGTGCCAGCAGCCCCCTCCCAGCAGACAATGAGCAGTTCTTC. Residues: CASSPLPADNEQFF.

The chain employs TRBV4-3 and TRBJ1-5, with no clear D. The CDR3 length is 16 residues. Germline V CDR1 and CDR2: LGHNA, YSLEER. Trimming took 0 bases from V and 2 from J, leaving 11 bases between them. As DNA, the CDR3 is TGCGCCAGCAGCCAAGATGTGGCAGGTGGCAATCAGCCCCAGCATTTT. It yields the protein CASSQDVAGGNQPQHF.

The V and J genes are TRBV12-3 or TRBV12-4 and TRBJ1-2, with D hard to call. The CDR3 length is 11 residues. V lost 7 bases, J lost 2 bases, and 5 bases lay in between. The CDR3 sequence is CASTSNYGYTF. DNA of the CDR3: TGTGCCAGCACCTCAAACTATGGCTACACCTTC.

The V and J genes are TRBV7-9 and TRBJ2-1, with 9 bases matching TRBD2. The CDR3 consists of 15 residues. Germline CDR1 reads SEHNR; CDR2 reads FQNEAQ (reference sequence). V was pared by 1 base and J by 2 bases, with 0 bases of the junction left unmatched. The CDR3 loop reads CASSLGTSAYNEQFF. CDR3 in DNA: TGTGCCAGCAGCTTAGGGACTAGCGCCTACAATGAGCAGTTCTTC.

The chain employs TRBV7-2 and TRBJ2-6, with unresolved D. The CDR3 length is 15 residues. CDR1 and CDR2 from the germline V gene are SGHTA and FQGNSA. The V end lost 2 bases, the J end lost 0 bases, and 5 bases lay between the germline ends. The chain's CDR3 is CASSLRDSGANVLTF. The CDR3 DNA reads TGTGCCAGCAGCTTAAGGGACTCTGGGGCCAACGTCCTGACTTTC.